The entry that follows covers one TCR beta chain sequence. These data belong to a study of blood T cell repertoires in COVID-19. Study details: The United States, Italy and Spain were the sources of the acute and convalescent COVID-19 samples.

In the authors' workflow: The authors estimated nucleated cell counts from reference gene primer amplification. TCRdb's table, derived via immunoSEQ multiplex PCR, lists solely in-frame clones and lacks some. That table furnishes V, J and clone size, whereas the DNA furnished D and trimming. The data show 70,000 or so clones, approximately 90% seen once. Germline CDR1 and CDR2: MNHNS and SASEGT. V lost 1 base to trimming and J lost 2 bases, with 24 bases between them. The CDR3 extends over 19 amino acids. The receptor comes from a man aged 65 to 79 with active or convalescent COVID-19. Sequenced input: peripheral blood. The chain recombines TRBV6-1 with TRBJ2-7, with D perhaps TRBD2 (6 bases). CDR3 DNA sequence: TGTGCCAGCAGTGAAGGGGTGACGACCCTGGGAGGCCTGACCTACGAGCAGTACTTC. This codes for CASSEGVTTLGGLTYEQYF.